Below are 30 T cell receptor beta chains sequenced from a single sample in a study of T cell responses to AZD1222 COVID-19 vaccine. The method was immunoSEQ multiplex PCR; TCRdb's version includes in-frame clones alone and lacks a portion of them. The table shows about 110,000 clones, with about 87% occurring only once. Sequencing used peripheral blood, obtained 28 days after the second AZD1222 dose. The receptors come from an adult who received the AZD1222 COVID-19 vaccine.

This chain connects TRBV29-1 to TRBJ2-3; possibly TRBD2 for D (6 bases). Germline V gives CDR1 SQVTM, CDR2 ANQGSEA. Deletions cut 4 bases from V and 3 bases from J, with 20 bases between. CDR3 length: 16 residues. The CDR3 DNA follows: TGCAGCGTTGGCCCCCCAGGGCGGGGAGAAACAGATACGCAGTATTTT. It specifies CSVGPPGRGETDTQYF.

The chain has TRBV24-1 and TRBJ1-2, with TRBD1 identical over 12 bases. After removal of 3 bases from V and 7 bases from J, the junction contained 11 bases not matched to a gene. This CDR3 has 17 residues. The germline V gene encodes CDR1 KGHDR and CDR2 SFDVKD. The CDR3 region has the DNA TGTGCCACCAGTGATCACCGGGACAGGGGGCGTGAGGCTGGCTACACCTTC. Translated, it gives CATSDHRDRGREAGYTF.

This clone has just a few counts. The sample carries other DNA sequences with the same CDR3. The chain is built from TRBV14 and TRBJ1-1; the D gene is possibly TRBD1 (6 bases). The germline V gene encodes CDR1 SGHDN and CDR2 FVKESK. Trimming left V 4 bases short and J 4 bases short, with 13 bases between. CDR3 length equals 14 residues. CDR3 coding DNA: TGTGCCAGCAGCCGAAACAGGGCTGGCACTGAAGCTTTCTTT. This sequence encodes CASSRNRAGTEAFF.

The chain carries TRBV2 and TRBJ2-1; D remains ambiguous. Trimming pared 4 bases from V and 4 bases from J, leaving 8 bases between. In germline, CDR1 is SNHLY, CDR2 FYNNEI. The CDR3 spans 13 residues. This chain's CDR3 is CASSGQAYNEQFF. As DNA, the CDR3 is TGTGCCAGCAGTGGCCAGGCTTACAATGAGCAGTTCTTC.

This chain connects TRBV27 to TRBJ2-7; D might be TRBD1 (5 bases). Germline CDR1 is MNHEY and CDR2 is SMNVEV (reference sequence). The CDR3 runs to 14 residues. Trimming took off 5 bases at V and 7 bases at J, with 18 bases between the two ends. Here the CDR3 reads CASSQRTARAEQYF. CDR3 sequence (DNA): TGTGCCAGCAGTCAACGCACCGCCAGGGCGGAGCAGTACTTC.

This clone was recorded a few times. The CDR3 region is CASSQASGTVYNSPLHF. CDR3 nucleotide sequence: TGTGCCAGCAGCCAAGCCTCCGGGACCGTCTATAATTCACCCCTCCACTTT. The chain uses TRBV3-1 (or the pseudogene TRBV3-2) and TRBJ1-6; the D gene is possibly TRBD1 (5 bases). Germline CDR1 LGHDT, CDR2 YNNKEL (reference sequence). The CDR3 loop spans 17 amino acids. V was pared by 1 base and J by 3 bases, with 13 bases between.

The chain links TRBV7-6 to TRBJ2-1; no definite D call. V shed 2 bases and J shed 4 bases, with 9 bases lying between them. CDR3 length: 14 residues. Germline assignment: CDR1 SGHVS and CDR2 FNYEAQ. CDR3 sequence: CASSLRTAYNEQFF. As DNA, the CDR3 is TGTGCCAGCAGCTTACGAACTGCGTACAATGAGCAGTTCTTC.

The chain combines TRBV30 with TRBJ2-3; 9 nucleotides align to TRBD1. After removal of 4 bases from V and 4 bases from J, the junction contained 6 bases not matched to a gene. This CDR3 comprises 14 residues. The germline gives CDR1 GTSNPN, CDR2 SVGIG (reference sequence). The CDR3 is CAWTGTGSPDTQYF. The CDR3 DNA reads TGTGCCTGGACCGGGACAGGGAGTCCAGATACGCAGTATTTT.

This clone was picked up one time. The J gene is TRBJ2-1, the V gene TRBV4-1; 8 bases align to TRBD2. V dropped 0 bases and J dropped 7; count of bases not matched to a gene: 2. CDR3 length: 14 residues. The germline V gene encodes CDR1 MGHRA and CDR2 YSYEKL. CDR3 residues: CASSQDREGNEQFF. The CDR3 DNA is TGCGCCAGCAGCCAAGATCGGGAGGGAAATGAGCAGTTCTTC.

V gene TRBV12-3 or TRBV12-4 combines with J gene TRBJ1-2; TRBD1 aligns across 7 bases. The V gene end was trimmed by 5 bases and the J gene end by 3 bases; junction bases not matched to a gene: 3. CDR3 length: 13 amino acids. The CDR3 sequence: CASSGGQDYGYTF. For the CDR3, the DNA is TGTGCCAGCAGTGGTGGACAGGACTATGGCTACACCTTC.

The CDR3 coding sequence is TGTGCTAGTGGTTTTCCGGGACAGGGGGATCAGCCCCAGCATTTT. Its protein product is CASGFPGQGDQPQHF. The V and J genes are TRBV12-5 and TRBJ1-5, with TRBD1 identical over 11 bases. This CDR3 is 15 amino acids long. Germline V gene data show CDR1 as LGHNT and CDR2 as FRNRAP. The V segment lost 3 bases and the J segment 5 bases; nucleotides outside the gene matches: 3. The full variable domain, with the rest looked up from reference TRBV12-5 and TRBJ1-5, is DARVTQTPRHKVTEMGQEVTMRCQPILGHNTVFWYRQTMMQGLELLAYFRNRAPLDDSGMPKDRFSAEMPDATLATLKIQPSEPRDSAVYFCASGFPGQGDQPQHFGDGTRLSIL.

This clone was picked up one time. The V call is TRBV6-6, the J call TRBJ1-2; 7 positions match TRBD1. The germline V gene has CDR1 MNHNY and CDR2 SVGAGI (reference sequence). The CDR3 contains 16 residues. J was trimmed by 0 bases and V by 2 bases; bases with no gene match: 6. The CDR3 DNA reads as TGTGCCAGCAGTTACCCCCGGGACAGCCCTAACTATGGCTACACCTTC. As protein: CASSYPRDSPNYGYTF.

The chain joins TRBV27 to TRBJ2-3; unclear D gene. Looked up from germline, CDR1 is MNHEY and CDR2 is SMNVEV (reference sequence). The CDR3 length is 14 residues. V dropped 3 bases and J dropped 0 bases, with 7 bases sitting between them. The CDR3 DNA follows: TGTGCCAGCAGTTTCTCCCCTAGCACAGATACGCAGTATTTT. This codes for CASSFSPSTDTQYF.

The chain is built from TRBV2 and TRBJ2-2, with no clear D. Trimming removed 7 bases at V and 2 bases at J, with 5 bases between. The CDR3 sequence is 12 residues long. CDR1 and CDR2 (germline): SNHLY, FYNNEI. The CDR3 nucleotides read TGTGCCAGCATGGATAACACCGGGGAGCTGTTTTTT. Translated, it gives CASMDNTGELFF.

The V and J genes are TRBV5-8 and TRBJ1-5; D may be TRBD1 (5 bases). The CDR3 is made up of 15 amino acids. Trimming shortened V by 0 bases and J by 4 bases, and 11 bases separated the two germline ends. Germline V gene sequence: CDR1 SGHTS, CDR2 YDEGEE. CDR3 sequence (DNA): TGTGCCAGCAGCTTGGGGACGGGGCGGAATCAGCCCCAGCATTTT. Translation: CASSLGTGRNQPQHF.

The CDR3 sequence: CASSPPGTGIYNEQFF. The CDR3, as DNA: TGTGCCAGCAGCCCCCCCGGGACTGGAATTTACAATGAGCAGTTCTTC. This rearrangement joins TRBV13 to TRBJ2-1; a possible D gene is TRBD2 (6 bases). The CDR3 has 16 residues. Trimming left V 5 bases short and J 4 bases short, with 18 bases between. Germline V gene lookup returns CDR1 PRHDT and CDR2 FYEKMQ (reference sequence).

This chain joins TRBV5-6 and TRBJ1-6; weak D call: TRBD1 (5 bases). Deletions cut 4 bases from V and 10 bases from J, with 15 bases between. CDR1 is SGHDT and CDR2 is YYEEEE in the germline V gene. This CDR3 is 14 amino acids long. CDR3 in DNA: TGTGCCAGCAGCCCGGGACTATTGGGATCACCCCTCCACTTT. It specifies CASSPGLLGSPLHF.

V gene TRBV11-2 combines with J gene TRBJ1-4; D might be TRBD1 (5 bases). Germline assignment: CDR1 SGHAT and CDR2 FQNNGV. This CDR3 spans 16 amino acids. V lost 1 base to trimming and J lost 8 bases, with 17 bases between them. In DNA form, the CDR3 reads TGTGCCAGCAGCTTAGTTGGGACGGGCACCTCAGAAAAACTGTTTTTT. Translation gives CASSLVGTGTSEKLFF.

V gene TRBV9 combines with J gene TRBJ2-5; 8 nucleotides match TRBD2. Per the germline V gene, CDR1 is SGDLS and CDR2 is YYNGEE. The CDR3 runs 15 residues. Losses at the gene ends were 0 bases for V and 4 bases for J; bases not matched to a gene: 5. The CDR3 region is CASSVAGGPIETQYF. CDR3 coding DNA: TGTGCCAGCAGCGTAGCGGGGGGGCCTATAGAGACCCAGTACTTC.

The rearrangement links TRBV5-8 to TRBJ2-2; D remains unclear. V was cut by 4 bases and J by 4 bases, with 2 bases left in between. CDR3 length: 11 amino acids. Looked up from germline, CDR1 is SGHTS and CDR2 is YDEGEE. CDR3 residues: CASSRTGELFF. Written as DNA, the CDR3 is TGTGCCAGCAGCCGCACCGGGGAGCTGTTTTTT.

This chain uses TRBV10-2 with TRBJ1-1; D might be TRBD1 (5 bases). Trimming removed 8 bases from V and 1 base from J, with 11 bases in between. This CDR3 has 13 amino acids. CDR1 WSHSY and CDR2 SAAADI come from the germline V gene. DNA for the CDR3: TGCGCCAGCGGTTTGGGGCAGAACACTGAAGCTTTCTTT. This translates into CASGLGQNTEAFF.

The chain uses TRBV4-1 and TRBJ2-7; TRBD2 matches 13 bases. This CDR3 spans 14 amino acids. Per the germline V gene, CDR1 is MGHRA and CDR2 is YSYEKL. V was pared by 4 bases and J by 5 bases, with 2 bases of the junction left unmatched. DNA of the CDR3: TGCGCCAGCAGCCCCGGACTAGCGGGGGACGAGCAGTACTTC. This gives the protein CASSPGLAGDEQYF.

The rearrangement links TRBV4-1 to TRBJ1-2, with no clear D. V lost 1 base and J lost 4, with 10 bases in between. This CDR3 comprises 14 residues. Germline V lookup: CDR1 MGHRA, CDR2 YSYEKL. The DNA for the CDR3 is TGCGCCAGCAGCCAAGTTCCGGCACTCTATGGCTACACCTTC. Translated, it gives CASSQVPALYGYTF.

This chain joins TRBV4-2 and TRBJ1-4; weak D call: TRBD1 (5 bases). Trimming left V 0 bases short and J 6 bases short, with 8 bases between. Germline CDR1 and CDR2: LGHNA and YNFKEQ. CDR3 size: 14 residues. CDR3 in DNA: TGTGCCAGCAGCCAAGAGGGGCTCTATGAAAAACTGTTTTTT. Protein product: CASSQEGLYEKLFF.

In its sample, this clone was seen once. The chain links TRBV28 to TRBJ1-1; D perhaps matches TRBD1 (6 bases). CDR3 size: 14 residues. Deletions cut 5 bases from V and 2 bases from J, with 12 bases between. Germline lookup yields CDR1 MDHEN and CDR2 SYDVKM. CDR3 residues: CASSAGQINTEAFF. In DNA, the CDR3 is TGTGCCAGCAGTGCCGGACAGATTAACACTGAAGCTTTCTTT.

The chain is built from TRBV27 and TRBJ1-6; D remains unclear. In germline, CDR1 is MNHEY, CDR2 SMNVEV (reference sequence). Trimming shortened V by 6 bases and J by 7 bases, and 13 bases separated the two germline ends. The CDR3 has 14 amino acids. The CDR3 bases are TGTGCCAGCAGCCCGGGCGCCAGCAATTCACCCCTCCACTTT. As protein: CASSPGASNSPLHF.

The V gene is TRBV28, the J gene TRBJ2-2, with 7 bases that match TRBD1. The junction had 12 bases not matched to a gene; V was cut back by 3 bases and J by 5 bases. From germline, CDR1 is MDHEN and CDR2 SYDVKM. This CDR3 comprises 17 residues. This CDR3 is CASSFFFGSRGTGELFF. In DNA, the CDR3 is TGTGCCAGCAGTTTTTTTTTCGGTTCCAGGGGGACCGGGGAGCTGTTTTTT.

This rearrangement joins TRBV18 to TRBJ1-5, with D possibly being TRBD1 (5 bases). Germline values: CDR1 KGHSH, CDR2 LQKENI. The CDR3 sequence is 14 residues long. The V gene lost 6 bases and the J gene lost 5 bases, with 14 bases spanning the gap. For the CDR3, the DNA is TGTGCCAGCTCTCGAGGGCCGGGGGATCAGCCCCAGCATTTT. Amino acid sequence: CASSRGPGDQPQHF.

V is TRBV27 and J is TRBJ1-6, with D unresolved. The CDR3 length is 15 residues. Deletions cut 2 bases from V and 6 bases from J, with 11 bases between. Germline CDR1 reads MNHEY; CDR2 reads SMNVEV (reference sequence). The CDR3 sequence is CASSLNLLGNSPLHF. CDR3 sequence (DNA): TGTGCCAGCAGTTTAAATCTCCTCGGTAATTCACCCCTCCACTTT.

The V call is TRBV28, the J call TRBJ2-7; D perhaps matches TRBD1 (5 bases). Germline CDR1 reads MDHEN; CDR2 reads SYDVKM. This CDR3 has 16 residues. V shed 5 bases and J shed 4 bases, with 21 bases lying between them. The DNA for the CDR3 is TGTGCCAGCAGTATCCAAGTCGGGCCCAGGGTTTACGAGCAGTACTTC. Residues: CASSIQVGPRVYEQYF.